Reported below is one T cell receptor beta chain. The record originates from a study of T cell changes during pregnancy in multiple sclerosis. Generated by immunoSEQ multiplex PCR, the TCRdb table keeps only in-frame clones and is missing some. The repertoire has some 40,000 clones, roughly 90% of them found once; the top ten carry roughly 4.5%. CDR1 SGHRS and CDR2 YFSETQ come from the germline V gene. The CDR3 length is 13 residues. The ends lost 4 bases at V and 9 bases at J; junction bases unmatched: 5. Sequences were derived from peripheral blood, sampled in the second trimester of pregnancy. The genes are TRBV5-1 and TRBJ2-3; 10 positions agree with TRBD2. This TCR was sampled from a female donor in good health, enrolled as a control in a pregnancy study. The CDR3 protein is CASSRQREGTQYF. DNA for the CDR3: TGCGCCAGCAGCCGCCAGCGGGAGGGAACGCAGTATTTT.